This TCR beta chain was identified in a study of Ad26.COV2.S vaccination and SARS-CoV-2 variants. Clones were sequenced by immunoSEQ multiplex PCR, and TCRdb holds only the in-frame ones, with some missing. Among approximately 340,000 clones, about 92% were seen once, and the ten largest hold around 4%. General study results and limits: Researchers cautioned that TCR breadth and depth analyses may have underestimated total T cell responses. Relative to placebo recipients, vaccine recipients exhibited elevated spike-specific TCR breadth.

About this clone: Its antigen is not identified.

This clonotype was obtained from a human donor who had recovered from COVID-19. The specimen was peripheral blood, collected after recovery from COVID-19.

This CDR3 is CAVLDGSSGNTIYF. DNA of the CDR3: TGTGCCGTTCTTGACGGATCCTCTGGAAACACCATATATTTT. V is TRBV10-3 and J is TRBJ1-3; the D is unclear. The CDR3 consists of 14 residues. V shed 11 bases and J shed 0 bases, with 14 bases lying between them. Germline CDR1 reads ENHRY; CDR2 reads SYGVKD.